What follows are 21 T cell receptor beta chains derived from one specimen sequenced in a study of identical twins. TCRdb used MiXCR to reprocess the 5' RACE reads, holding one entry per CDR3 protein. This sample has about 700,000 distinct CDR3 sequences, with roughly 6% found just once. The sequenced sample consisted of naive T cells sorted from blood. Receptors were obtained from a man younger than 30 in good health.

The chain employs TRBV20-1 and TRBJ2-3, with TRBD2 identical over 8 bases. The CDR3 loop spans 16 amino acids. Germline V gene sequence: CDR1 DFQATT, CDR2 SNEGSKA (reference sequence). Germline trimming cut 6 bases from V and 10 bases from J; bases unmatched to any gene: 21. In nucleotides, the CDR3 is TGCAGTGCGGCGGCCCTTAGCGGGACTCCCATGGCTGCGCAGTATTTT. Translating it yields CSAAALSGTPMAAQYF.

This clonotype was detected many times. This chain connects TRBV5-6 to TRBJ2-1; D is ambiguous. There are 14 residues in the CDR3. Trimming pared 4 bases from V and 9 bases from J, leaving 17 bases between. CDR1 and CDR2 from the germline V gene are SGHDT and YYEEEE. CDR3 in amino acids: CASSTFQQLSEQFF. The CDR3 DNA is TGTGCCAGCAGCACATTTCAGCAGCTGAGTGAGCAGTTCTTC.

This clonotype was detected many times. The V and J genes are TRBV5-5 and TRBJ2-5, with D perhaps TRBD2 (5 bases). The CDR3 covers 14 residues. Per germline, CDR1 SGHKS and CDR2 YYEKEE (reference sequence). Trimming removed 1 base at V and 5 bases at J, with 12 bases between. Here the CDR3 reads CASSLFRGSETQYF. The CDR3 nucleotides read TGTGCCAGCAGCTTGTTTCGGGGTTCCGAGACCCAGTACTTC. The full variable domain, in which reference TRBV5-5 and TRBJ2-5 provide the parts outside the CDR3, is DAGVTQSPTHLIKTRGQQVTLRCSPISGHKSVSWYQQVLGQGPQFIFQYYEKEERGRGNFPDRFSARQFPNYSSELNVNALLLGDSALYLCASSLFRGSETQYFGPGTRLLVL.

This chain uses TRBV7-9 with TRBJ2-3, with 11 bases aligning to TRBD2. Germline trimming cut 6 bases from V and 5 bases from J; bases unmatched to any gene: 4. This CDR3 is 14 amino acids long. Germline CDR1 SEHNR, CDR2 FQNEAQ (reference sequence). The CDR3 protein is CASSSGRVEDTQYF. In DNA form, the CDR3 reads TGTGCCAGCAGTAGCGGGAGGGTCGAAGATACGCAGTATTTT. Complete variable domain (other parts from reference TRBV7-9 and TRBJ2-3): DTGVSQNPRHKITKRGQNVTFRCDPISEHNRLYWYRQTLGQGPEFLTYFQNEAQLEKSRLLSDRFSAERPKGSFSTLEIQRTEQGDSAMYLCASSSGRVEDTQYFGPGTRLTVL.

This clonotype showed up many times. The rearrangement joins TRBV20-1 to TRBJ2-1, with TRBD2 matching over 8 bases. Germline-derived CDR1 and CDR2 are DFQATT and SNEGSKA (reference sequence). There are 12 residues in the CDR3. J was trimmed by 9 bases and V by 7 bases; bases with no gene match: 8. CDR3 nucleotides: TGCAGTGGGTGGCGGGAGGTGGGTGAGCAGTTCTTC. It codes for CSGWREVGEQFF.

The rearrangement joins TRBV11-1 to TRBJ2-3; weak D call: TRBD1 (5 bases). Germline-derived CDR1 and CDR2 are SGHAT and FQDESV (reference sequence). The length of the CDR3 is 13 residues. V was clipped by 3 bases and J by 6 bases, with 10 bases between them. CDR3 sequence (DNA): TGTGCCAGCAGCTTTCAGGGTAGGGATACGCAGTATTTT. It translates to CASSFQGRDTQYF.

This clonotype was recorded a few times. The chain couples TRBV9 to TRBJ1-2; a possible D gene is TRBD1 (5 bases). The CDR3 spans 13 residues. The germline V gene has CDR1 SGDLS and CDR2 YYNGEE. Trimming took off 3 bases at V and 8 bases at J, with 14 bases between the two ends. CDR3 loop: CASSEGGVFGYTF. CDR3 in DNA: TGTGCCAGCAGCGAAGGAGGGGTGTTCGGCTACACCTTC.

This rearrangement joins TRBV3-1 to TRBJ2-2; weak D call: TRBD2 (6 bases). This CDR3 region has 14 residues. Germline V CDR1 and CDR2: LGHDT, YNNKEL (reference sequence). Trimming cost V 4 bases and J 4 bases, with 10 bases left between them. CDR3 amino acids: CASSPLGLTGELFF. The DNA of the CDR3 is TGTGCCAGCAGCCCCCTGGGACTCACCGGGGAGCTGTTTTTT.

This clonotype came up a few times. CDR3 in amino acids: CASSQDPTGASNQPQHF. The CDR3 coding sequence is TGCGCCAGCAGCCAAGATCCGACAGGGGCTAGCAATCAGCCCCAGCATTTT. The genes are TRBV4-1 and TRBJ1-5; 8 nucleotides match TRBD1. V shed 0 bases, J shed 0 bases, and the junction held 4 bases outside the gene matches. This CDR3 comprises 17 residues. Germline V gives CDR1 MGHRA, CDR2 YSYEKL.

The CDR3 loop is CASRPNMAGPFRYDEQFF. The CDR3 DNA is TGTGCCAGCAGACCAAATATGGCCGGACCTTTCCGGTATGATGAGCAGTTCTTC. The chain combines TRBV11-1 with TRBJ2-1; D remains unclear. CDR1 and CDR2 from the germline V gene are SGHAT and FQDESV (reference sequence). Trimming took 6 bases from V and 8 from J, leaving 29 bases between them. The CDR3 runs 18 residues.

This clonotype was detected a few times. The chain has TRBV6-5 and TRBJ2-1, with D tentatively TRBD2 (6 bases). Germline V gene lookup returns CDR1 MNHEY and CDR2 SVGAGI. The CDR3 is made up of 14 amino acids. The ends were cut back, 2 bases at V and 6 bases at J, with 11 bases in the middle. The CDR3 DNA follows: TGTGCCAGCAGTTACGCGGCGGGACTCAATGAGCAGTTCTTC. It encodes CASSYAAGLNEQFF.

The chain is built from TRBV20-1 and TRBJ2-4, with 7 bases matching TRBD1. Germline assignment: CDR1 DFQATT and CDR2 SNEGSKA (reference sequence). This CDR3 spans 16 amino acids. V gave up 2 bases and J gave up 1 base; unmatched junction bases: 8. The CDR3: CSARPTGTVAKNIQYF. As DNA, the CDR3 is TGCAGTGCTAGACCGACGGGGACAGTCGCCAAAAACATTCAGTACTTC.

This clonotype was seen at least ten times. The chain is built from TRBV9 and TRBJ2-1; 7 bases fit TRBD2. The CDR3 consists of 15 residues. Germline V gene lookup returns CDR1 SGDLS and CDR2 YYNGEE. The junction had 3 bases not matched to a gene; V was cut back by 3 bases and J by 0 bases. The chain's CDR3 is CASSARGSSYNEQFF. CDR3 DNA: TGTGCCAGCAGCGCTCGCGGGAGCTCCTACAATGAGCAGTTCTTC.

The gene calls are TRBV29-1 and TRBJ2-2; the D gene could be TRBD1 or TRBD2 (6 bases each). Trimming removed 6 bases from V and 5 bases from J, with 19 bases in between. The CDR3 length is 15 residues. CDR1 and CDR2 from the germline V gene are SQVTM and ANQGSEA. CDR3 protein: CSVWGRGGGTGELFF. The CDR3 nucleotides read TGCAGCGTGTGGGGGCGAGGGGGAGGAACCGGGGAGCTGTTTTTT.

The V gene is TRBV20-1, the J gene TRBJ2-7; TRBD1 matches 7 bases. Germline V gives CDR1 DFQATT, CDR2 SNEGSKA (reference sequence). Unmatched junction bases numbered 10, after V lost 0 bases and J lost 2 bases. CDR3 length: 16 residues. This CDR3 is CSARDQITGAAYEQYF. The CDR3 DNA follows: TGCAGTGCTAGAGATCAAATTACAGGGGCAGCCTACGAGCAGTACTTC.

The table lists this clonotype with many counts. V and J are TRBV3-1 and TRBJ2-1; the match to TRBD2 covers 11 bases. V lost 0 bases, J lost 7 bases, and 8 bases stayed unmatched. The germline V gene encodes CDR1 LGHDT and CDR2 YNNKEL (reference sequence). The CDR3 has 17 residues. The CDR3 loop is CASSQDPRLAGTNEQFF. The CDR3, as DNA: TGTGCCAGCAGCCAAGACCCACGACTAGCGGGAACGAATGAGCAGTTCTTC.

The chain carries TRBV3-1 and TRBJ2-1; 11 positions match TRBD2. Germline assignment: CDR1 LGHDT and CDR2 YNNKEL (reference sequence). Trimming removed 0 bases from V and 4 bases from J; junction bases left unmatched: 2. The CDR3 totals 16 residues. This chain's CDR3 is CASSQEASGRYNEQFF. The CDR3 nucleotides are TGTGCCAGCAGCCAAGAAGCTAGCGGGAGGTACAATGAGCAGTTCTTC.

This clonotype was observed many times. The chain couples TRBV5-1 to TRBJ2-1; the match to TRBD2 covers 7 bases. In germline, CDR1 is SGHRS, CDR2 YFSETQ. The CDR3 is made up of 15 amino acids. Unmatched junction bases numbered 7, after V lost 1 base and J lost 6 bases. This CDR3 is CASSLSPTSLNEQFF. CDR3 nucleotide sequence: TGCGCCAGCAGCTTGTCTCCGACTAGCCTCAATGAGCAGTTCTTC. The entire variable domain, with the rest obtained from reference TRBV5-1 and TRBJ2-1, is as follows: KAGVTQTPRYLIKTRGQQVTLSCSPISGHRSVSWYQQTPGQGLQFLFEYFSETQRNKGNFPGRFSGRQFSNSRSEMNVSTLELGDSALYLCASSLSPTSLNEQFFGPGTRLTVL.

This clonotype was detected many times. The genes are TRBV5-1 and TRBJ1-1; 7 bases match TRBD1. The CDR3 has 13 amino acids. Germline V gene lookup returns CDR1 SGHRS and CDR2 YFSETQ. V shed 3 bases, J shed 8 bases, and the junction held 7 bases outside the gene matches. CDR3 sequence reads: CASSSGTVAEAFF. CDR3 sequence (DNA): TGCGCCAGCAGCTCCGGGACAGTGGCCGAAGCTTTCTTT.

The chain links TRBV2 to TRBJ1-5; D is unclear. From germline, CDR1 is SNHLY and CDR2 FYNNEI. With 4 bases removed from V and 4 bases from J, the gap between germline ends came to 14 bases. The CDR3 loop spans 15 amino acids. The CDR3 loop reads CASSGSRQRNQPQHF. For the CDR3, the DNA is TGTGCCAGCAGTGGGTCCAGGCAGAGAAATCAGCCCCAGCATTTT.

This clonotype was found many times. The chain carries TRBV9 and TRBJ1-6; no definite D call. Germline V gives CDR1 SGDLS, CDR2 YYNGEE. This CDR3 contains 15 residues. The ends were cut back, 4 bases at V and 10 bases at J, with 18 bases in the middle. This CDR3 reads CASSPPLGGSSPLHF. The CDR3 nucleotides are TGTGCCAGCAGCCCCCCATTAGGAGGAAGCTCACCCCTCCACTTT.